This entry lists 28 T cell receptor beta chains sequenced from one sample in a study of beta chain features in type 1 diabetes. Every isolated RNA sample was fully reverse transcribed, so sequencing captured expressed TCRB transcripts. Produced via immunoSEQ multiplex PCR; TCRdb's table is partial and in-frame only. The table has under 400,000 clones, about 15% seen once. The specimen was central memory CD4+ T cells from blood. The receptors come from a man aged 25 to 45 in good health.

There are a few counts of this clone. The chain carries TRBV14 and TRBJ2-3, with no clear D. The CDR3 loop spans 11 amino acids. V lost 3 bases, J lost 5 bases, and 3 bases lay in between. Germline V lookup: CDR1 SGHDN, CDR2 FVKESK. The CDR3: CASSHEDTQYF. The CDR3 region has the DNA TGTGCCAGCAGCCACGAAGATACGCAGTATTTT. Supplemented by reference TRBV14 and TRBJ2-3, the full variable domain reads EAGVTQFPSHSVIEKGQTVTLRCDPISGHDNLYWYRRVMGKEIKFLLHFVKESKQDESGMPNNRFLAERTGGTYSTLKVQPAELEDSGVYFCASSHEDTQYFGPGTRLTVL.

The chain combines TRBV7-2 with TRBJ2-2; D remains ambiguous. The CDR3 contains 17 residues. V was trimmed by 0 bases and J by 0 bases, leaving 11 bases between them. Germline CDR1 and CDR2: SGHTA and FQGNSA. CDR3 sequence reads: CASSLAEAYANTGELFF. In DNA form, the CDR3 reads TGTGCCAGCAGCTTAGCAGAGGCATACGCGAACACCGGGGAGCTGTTTTTT.

The J gene is TRBJ2-6, the V gene TRBV10-1, with TRBD1 as a possible D gene (6 bases). The CDR3 covers 16 residues. Trimming took off 8 bases at V and 2 bases at J, with 16 bases between the two ends. Germline assignment: CDR1 WNHNN and CDR2 SYGVQD (reference sequence). The chain's CDR3 is CASGAGTQAGANVLTF. The CDR3 DNA follows: TGCGCCAGCGGGGCCGGGACACAAGCTGGGGCCAACGTCCTGACTTTC.

This clone was seen only a few times. The rearrangement uses TRBV4-3 and TRBJ1-4; no clear D gene. Germline CDR1 is LGHNA and CDR2 is YSLEER. V lost 0 bases to trimming and J lost 8 bases, with 16 bases between them. The CDR3 length is 16 residues. The CDR3 region has the DNA TGCGCCAGCAGCCAAGAGATGGGCCAGGTGGGGGAAAAACTGTTTTTT. It specifies CASSQEMGQVGEKLFF.

This clone showed up just once. Compared with germline, one end of the junction differs, possibly owing to a read error. The DNA for the CDR3 is TGTGCCAACAGCTTAAGGGTGCGGGATGAGCAGTTCTTC. Translating it yields CANSLRVRDEQFF. The chain recombines TRBV7-9 with TRBJ2-1; D is perhaps TRBD2 (5 bases). In germline, CDR1 is SEHNR, CDR2 FQNEAQ (reference sequence). CDR3 length: 13 residues. The variable domain in full, completed from reference TRBV7-9 and TRBJ2-1, reads DTGVSQNPRHKITKRGQNVTFRCDPISEHNRLYWYRQTLGQGPEFLTYFQNEAQLEKSRLLSDRFSAERPKGSFSTLEIQRTEQGDSAMYLCANSLRVRDEQFFGPGTRLTVL.

There are a few counts of this clone. The chain carries TRBV5-1 and TRBJ2-7; D is undetermined. This CDR3 is 14 amino acids long. Per germline, CDR1 SGHRS and CDR2 YFSETQ. The V and J ends lost 0 bases and 2 bases respectively, with 9 bases between them. CDR3 amino acids: CASSLDGRTYEQYF. The CDR3 DNA is TGCGCCAGCAGCTTGGATGGCAGAACCTACGAGCAGTACTTC.

With respect to this clone: With a far larger clone one base away, a read error is the likely cause. The rearrangement links TRBV28 to TRBJ2-5; unclear D gene. Germline CDR1 reads MDHEN; CDR2 reads SYDVKM. The CDR3 runs 14 residues. V was pared by 3 bases and J by 2 bases, with 10 bases between. The DNA for the CDR3 is TGTGCCAGCAGTTTCGTCGCCAGTCAAGAGACCCAGTACTTC. As protein: CASSFVASQETQYF. The complete variable domain, with remaining parts taken from reference TRBV28 and TRBJ2-5, reads DVKVTQSSRYLVKRTGEKVFLECVQDMDHENMFWYRQDPGLGLRLIYFSYDVKMKEKGDIPEGYSVSREKKERFSLILESASTNQTSMYLCASSFVASQETQYFGPGTRLLVL.

This clone was recorded a few times. The chain couples TRBV7-2 to TRBJ1-2, with D unresolved. The CDR3 has 21 amino acids. The germline V gene encodes CDR1 SGHTA and CDR2 FQGNSA. V was pared by 0 bases and J by 0 bases, with 26 bases between. The CDR3: CASSLAIFRHNPRISNYGYTF. The CDR3 DNA reads as TGTGCCAGCAGCTTAGCGATTTTTCGCCATAACCCACGAATTTCTAACTATGGCTACACCTTC. The full variable domain, completed using reference TRBV7-2 and TRBJ1-2, is GAGVSQSPSNKVTEKGKDVELRCDPISGHTALYWYRQSLGQGLEFLIYFQGNSAPDKSGLPSDRFSAERTGGSVSTLTIQRTQQEDSAVYLCASSLAIFRHNPRISNYGYTFGSGTRLTVV.

This clone appeared a few times. The V and J genes are TRBV30 and TRBJ1-1, with a tentative D call TRBD1 (6 bases). V dropped 1 base and J dropped 2 bases, with 11 bases sitting between them. Germline V lookup: CDR1 GTSNPN, CDR2 SVGIG (reference sequence). This CDR3 comprises 14 residues. The CDR3 reads CAWSAGVRNTEAFF. CDR3 DNA: TGTGCCTGGAGTGCAGGGGTGCGTAACACTGAAGCTTTCTTT.

The count of this clone is one. This rearrangement joins TRBV5-6 to TRBJ2-7, with 11 bases identical to TRBD2. The CDR3 has 14 residues. Germline values: CDR1 SGHDT, CDR2 YYEEEE. The junction had 2 bases not matched to a gene; V was cut back by 0 bases and J by 6 bases. The CDR3 is CASSLGLAGGEQYF. Here the CDR3 DNA reads TGTGCCAGCAGCTTGGGCCTAGCGGGGGGCGAGCAGTACTTC.

This clone was counted a few times. The rearrangement uses TRBV10-3 and TRBJ1-1; D uncertain. The ends were cut back, 6 bases at V and 0 bases at J, with 14 bases in the middle. Germline V lookup: CDR1 ENHRY, CDR2 SYGVKD. This CDR3 is 15 amino acids long. In DNA form, the CDR3 reads TGTGCCATCAGGAGGGATACGACCATGAACACTGAAGCTTTCTTT. Its protein product is CAIRRDTTMNTEAFF.

The chain uses TRBV5-1 and TRBJ1-2; 11 bases are a match to TRBD1. Unmatched junction bases numbered 2, after V lost 0 bases and J lost 4 bases. Germline CDR1 is SGHRS and CDR2 is YFSETQ. CDR3 length equals 15 residues. CDR3 in DNA: TGCGCCAGCAGCTTGGACGGACAGGGGGCCTATGGCTACACCTTC. It is translated as CASSLDGQGAYGYTF.

This clone was recorded a few times. The chain joins TRBV7-6 to TRBJ2-6; TRBD1 aligns across 7 bases. There are 17 residues in the CDR3. Trimming at V came to 1 base and at J to 1 base, leaving 4 bases not matched to a gene. Germline-derived CDR1 and CDR2 are SGHVS and FNYEAQ. The CDR3 reads CASSLEGGGSGANVLTF. CDR3 DNA sequence: TGTGCCAGCAGCTTAGAAGGGGGCGGTTCTGGGGCCAACGTCCTGACTTTC.

This clone was found many times. The chain recombines TRBV5-5 with TRBJ2-7; 8 bases match TRBD1. This CDR3 contains 15 residues. CDR1 and CDR2 from the germline V gene are SGHKS and YYEKEE (reference sequence). The V segment lost 4 bases and the J segment 0 bases; nucleotides outside the gene matches: 6. The CDR3 bases are TGTGCCAGCAGCCTCGGGACAGGCAGCTCCTACGAGCAGTACGTC. Translation: CASSLGTGSSYEQYV.

In this sample, this clone turned up many times. The gene calls are TRBV11-2 and TRBJ2-3; TRBD2 aligns across 8 bases. Germline V gene lookup returns CDR1 SGHAT and CDR2 FQNNGV. The V segment lost 0 bases and the J segment 4 bases; nucleotides outside the gene matches: 6. The CDR3 is 16 residues long. The CDR3 is CASSLDPGGPPDTQYF. CDR3 DNA: TGTGCCAGCAGCTTAGATCCGGGGGGGCCCCCAGATACGCAGTATTTT.

This clone was seen more than once but under ten times. The genes are TRBV29-1 and TRBJ2-5; D uncertain. V lost 7 bases and J lost 5, with 11 bases in between. The CDR3 runs to 11 residues. The germline gives CDR1 SQVTM, CDR2 ANQGSEA. The CDR3 here is CSARVGETQYF. CDR3 DNA sequence: TGCAGCGCTAGGGTCGGGGAGACCCAGTACTTC. Supplemented by reference TRBV29-1 and TRBJ2-5, the full variable domain reads SAVISQKPSRDICQRGTSLTIQCQVDSQVTMMFWYRQQPGQSLTLIATANQGSEATYESGFVIDKFPISRPNLTFSTLTVSNMSPEDSSIYLCSARVGETQYFGPGTRLLVL.

There are a few counts of this clone. CDR3 amino acids: CATSSNPADTQYF. DNA for the CDR3: TGTGCCACCAGCAGTAACCCTGCGGATACGCAGTATTTT. The V and J genes are TRBV15 and TRBJ2-3; unclear D gene. Per the germline V gene, CDR1 is LNHNV and CDR2 is YYDKDF (reference sequence). Trimming cost V 3 bases and J 6 bases, with 10 bases left between them. The CDR3 runs 13 residues.

This rearrangement joins TRBV9 to TRBJ2-5; 8 bases are shared with TRBD2. CDR3 length: 16 amino acids. The V gene end was trimmed by 0 bases and the J gene end by 7 bases; junction bases not matched to a gene: 11. Germline V CDR1 and CDR2: SGDLS, YYNGEE. CDR3: CASSVDSGSARGTQYF. Here the CDR3 DNA reads TGTGCCAGCAGCGTAGACAGCGGGAGCGCGCGGGGGACCCAGTACTTC.

J is TRBJ2-7 and V is TRBV6-6; possibly TRBD2 for D (5 bases). CDR3 length equals 13 residues. Germline CDR1 is MNHNY and CDR2 is SVGAGI (reference sequence). With 0 bases removed from V and 9 bases from J, the gap between germline ends came to 12 bases. CDR3: CASSYSRAVLQYV. CDR3 nucleotide sequence: TGTGCCAGCAGTTACTCGAGGGCCGTTTTGCAGTACGTC.

The chain recombines TRBV5-1 with TRBJ1-2; tentative D call: TRBD1 (6 bases). Trimming took 0 bases from V and 4 from J, leaving 13 bases between them. The CDR3 is made up of 15 amino acids. Germline V CDR1 and CDR2: SGHRS, YFSETQ. For the CDR3, the DNA is TGCGCCAGCAGCTTGGACCCCGGACAGACCTATGGCTACACCTTC. Protein product: CASSLDPGQTYGYTF. The complete variable domain, with remaining parts taken from reference TRBV5-1 and TRBJ1-2, reads KAGVTQTPRYLIKTRGQQVTLSCSPISGHRSVSWYQQTPGQGLQFLFEYFSETQRNKGNFPGRFSGRQFSNSRSEMNVSTLELGDSALYLCASSLDPGQTYGYTFGSGTRLTVV.

The genes are TRBV9 and TRBJ2-1; tentative D call: TRBD2 (5 bases). Looked up from germline, CDR1 is SGDLS and CDR2 is YYNGEE. The CDR3 runs to 11 residues. Trimming removed 3 bases at V and 9 bases at J, with 7 bases between. The CDR3 sequence: CASSDAGEQFF. In DNA form, the CDR3 reads TGTGCCAGCAGCGACGCGGGTGAGCAGTTCTTC.

This clone occurred a few times. V gene TRBV5-6 combines with J gene TRBJ2-3; 9 bases agree with TRBD1. Germline CDR1 SGHDT, CDR2 YYEEEE. J lost 1 base, V lost 5 bases, and 5 bases had no gene match. CDR3 length: 15 amino acids. CDR3 region: CASSYRTGGTDTQYF. CDR3 sequence (DNA): TGTGCCAGCAGTTACCGGACAGGGGGCACAGATACGCAGTATTTT.

The chain couples TRBV9 to TRBJ2-2; D gene unclear. The germline CDR1 and CDR2 sequences are SGDLS and YYNGEE. This CDR3 spans 14 amino acids. Trimming took off 0 bases at V and 3 bases at J, with 6 bases between the two ends. In DNA form, the CDR3 reads TGTGCCAGCAGCGTAGGCCCTGACACCGGGGAGCTGTTTTTT. This codes for CASSVGPDTGELFF. The full variable domain, its missing parts supplied by reference TRBV9 and TRBJ2-2, is DSGVTQTPKHLITATGQRVTLRCSPRSGDLSVYWYQQSLDQGLQFLIQYYNGEERAKGNILERFSAQQFPDLHSELNLSSLELGDSALYFCASSVGPDTGELFFGEGSRLTVL.

This clone came up a few times. V usage is TRBV6-1 and J usage is TRBJ2-7, with 9 bases that match TRBD1. The CDR3 covers 15 residues. The J segment lost 1 base and the V segment lost 6 bases, leaving 7 bases of the junction unmatched. The germline V gene encodes CDR1 MNHNS and CDR2 SASEGT. The CDR3 sequence is CASRRRQGGSYEQYV. The CDR3 DNA is TGTGCCAGCAGAAGGAGACAGGGGGGTTCCTACGAGCAGTACGTC.

The J gene is TRBJ2-5, the V gene TRBV5-4; tentatively, D is TRBD2 (6 bases). Germline V lookup: CDR1 SGHNT, CDR2 YYREEE (reference sequence). The CDR3 extends over 15 amino acids. Trimming stripped 4 bases from V and 7 bases from J, with 20 bases between. In DNA form, the CDR3 reads TGTGCCAGCAGCCCCCCGGGGGAAGGGACCCGGACCCAGTACTTC. This gives the protein CASSPPGEGTRTQYF.

In this sample, this clone turned up many times. The gene calls are TRBV5-6 and TRBJ1-6; weak D call: TRBD1 (6 bases). V was clipped by 0 bases and J by 15 bases, with 13 bases between them. Per germline, CDR1 SGHDT and CDR2 YYEEEE. The CDR3 length is 13 residues. CDR3 in amino acids: CASSLGQDRLLHF. The DNA for the CDR3 is TGTGCCAGCAGCTTGGGACAGGACCGTCTCCTCCACTTT.

This clone came up many times. The chain joins TRBV28 to TRBJ1-5; D is unresolved. This CDR3 is built from 14 residues. V was cut by 3 bases and J by 4 bases, with 10 bases left in between. From germline, CDR1 is MDHEN and CDR2 SYDVKM. As DNA, the CDR3 is TGTGCCAGCAGTTTGTCGGGAATTAATCAGCCCCAGCATTTT. As protein: CASSLSGINQPQHF.

This chain links TRBV7-2 with TRBJ2-2; D gene uncertain. The CDR3 is 15 amino acids. The ends were cut back, 3 bases at V and 7 bases at J, with 15 bases in the middle. CDR1 is SGHTA, CDR2 FQGNSA, per germline. CDR3 amino acids: CASSFRRGRGGELFF. DNA for the CDR3: TGTGCCAGCAGCTTCCGGAGAGGTCGCGGCGGGGAGCTGTTTTTT.